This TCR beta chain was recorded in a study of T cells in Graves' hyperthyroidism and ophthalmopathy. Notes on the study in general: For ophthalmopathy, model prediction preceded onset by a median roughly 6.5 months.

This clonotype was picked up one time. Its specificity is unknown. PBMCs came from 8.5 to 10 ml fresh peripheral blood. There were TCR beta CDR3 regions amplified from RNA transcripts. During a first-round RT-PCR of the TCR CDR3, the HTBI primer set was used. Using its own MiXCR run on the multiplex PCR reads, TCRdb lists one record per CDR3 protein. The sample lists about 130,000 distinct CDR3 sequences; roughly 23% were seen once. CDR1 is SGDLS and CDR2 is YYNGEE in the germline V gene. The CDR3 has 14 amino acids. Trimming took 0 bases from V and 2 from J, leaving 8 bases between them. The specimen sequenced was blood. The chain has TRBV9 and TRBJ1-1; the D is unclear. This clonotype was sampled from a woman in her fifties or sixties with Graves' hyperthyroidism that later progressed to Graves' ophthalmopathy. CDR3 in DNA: TGTGCCAGCAGCGTAGGGAATACAAACACTGAAGCTTTCTTT. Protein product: CASSVGNTNTEAFF.